The 5 T cell receptor beta chains below all came from one sample that was sequenced in a study of blood T cell repertoires in COVID-19. Sequenced by immunoSEQ multiplex PCR; TCRdb stores in-frame clones only, minus some. Among about 170,000 clones listed, approximately 91% were seen once. Sample: peripheral blood. Every receptor here comes from a man over 45 with acute or convalescent COVID-19.

The chain employs TRBV2 and TRBJ2-2; unclear D gene. The CDR3 is 13 residues long. Trimming took 4 bases from V and 4 from J, leaving 7 bases between them. Germline values: CDR1 SNHLY, CDR2 FYNNEI. The CDR3 region has the DNA TGTGCCAGCAGTGTGTATCGCACCGGGGAGCTGTTTTTT. This gives the protein CASSVYRTGELFF.

Details on this clone: At one boundary the junction diverges from the germline segment, which might be a read error. The chain joins TRBV24-1 to TRBJ1-5; 10 bases are a match to TRBD1. CDR3 size: 15 residues. CDR1 KGHDR and CDR2 SFDVKD come from the germline V gene. CDR3 coding DNA: TGTGCCACTAGTGGACAGGGGGGGATTAATCAGCCCCAGCATTTT. Its protein product is CATSGQGGINQPQHF.

This chain links TRBV6-2 or TRBV6-3 with TRBJ2-3, with D tentatively TRBD2 (7 bases). Germline CDR1 MNHEY, CDR2 SVGEGT. This CDR3 comprises 17 residues. Trimming left V 5 bases short and J 3 bases short, with 21 bases between. CDR3 bases: TGTGCCAGCAGTCCCACGAGTAGGCGGGGGCAGACAGATACGCAGTATTTT. Translation gives CASSPTSRRGQTDTQYF.

This clone was counted a few times. The gene calls are TRBV19 and TRBJ2-5; 8 nucleotides match TRBD2. The CDR3 length is 15 residues. Germline-derived CDR1 and CDR2 are LNHDA and SQIVND (reference sequence). V shed 3 bases and J 5 bases; nucleotides not matched to a gene: 8. CDR3: CASSIAGTRAETQYF. CDR3 DNA: TGTGCCAGTAGTATCGCGGGGACTAGGGCGGAGACCCAGTACTTC.

In its sample, this clone was seen once. The V gene is TRBV18, the J gene TRBJ1-5; D gene unclear. Trimming took 1 base from V and 1 from J, leaving 8 bases between them. The CDR3 covers 15 residues. Germline V gives CDR1 KGHSH, CDR2 LQKENI. The CDR3 DNA reads as TGTGCCAGCTCACCACTGACTGGGAGCAATCAGCCCCAGCATTTT. It yields the protein CASSPLTGSNQPQHF.